What follows are 14 T cell receptor beta chains derived from one specimen sequenced in a study of T cells expressing NK-cell markers (dated by TCRdb to between 2020 and 2021). Library prep was done by 5' RACE. TCRdb names Illumina HiSeq 2000 as the instrument used. After TCRdb reprocessed the reads, each CDR3 protein sequence was kept as one row, without DNA. The table held for this sample gives 500,000 to 700,000 distinct CDR3 sequences. Around 4% of the sample rests with the top ten. The sample comprised blood T cells: a sorted CD56 or NKG2C T cell subset, CD4+ or CD8+ T cells, or bulk PBMC T cells (not recorded which). These receptors came from a man aged 18-30 years in good health. Donor details come from another sample of the same person, matched by shared clones.

The chain combines TRBV15 with TRBJ2-1; without DNA, the TCRdb call of TRBD2 cannot be checked. In germline, CDR1 is LNHNV, CDR2 YYDKDF (reference sequence). The CDR3 length is 18 residues. This CDR3 is CATSREGRISGRIGEQFF. Combining the CDR3 with reference TRBV15 and TRBJ2-1 gives the whole variable domain DAMVIQNPRYQVTQFGKPVTLSCSQTLNHNVMYWYQQKSSQAPKLLFHYYDKDFNNEADTPDNFQSRRPNTSFCFLDIRSPGLGDTAMYLCATSREGRISGRIGEQFFGPGTRLTVL.

CDR3 residues: CSVELRMVPEAFF. The rearrangement links TRBV29-1 to TRBJ1-1. Germline V gene lookup returns CDR1 SQVTM and CDR2 ANQGSEA. The CDR3 contains 13 residues.

The genes are TRBV20-1 and TRBJ1-2; TCRdb names TRBD1, which stays unverified in the absence of DNA. In germline, CDR1 is DFQATT, CDR2 SNEGSKA (reference sequence). This CDR3 region has 12 residues. CDR3 sequence reads: CSAPGARYGYTF.

The chain uses TRBV9 and TRBJ2-7; with no DNA, the TCRdb D assignment of TRBD1 cannot be verified. The CDR3 extends over 15 amino acids. Germline-derived CDR1 and CDR2 are SGDLS and YYNGEE. The chain's CDR3 is CASSVGTGASYEQYF.

The chain is built from TRBV12-5 and TRBJ2-3; without DNA, the TCRdb call of TRBD1 cannot be checked. The germline V gene has CDR1 LGHNT and CDR2 FRNRAP. The CDR3 is 18 residues long. The CDR3 region is CASGYGTVDRGPTDTQYF.

The V call is TRBV6-4, the J call TRBJ2-2; the D call of TRBD2 rests on TCRdb alone, since no DNA is present to check it. This CDR3 has 14 amino acids. Germline V CDR1 and CDR2: MRHNA, SNTAGT. CDR3 in amino acids: CASSDGPDTGELFF.

The chain carries TRBV29-1 and TRBJ2-7. This CDR3 contains 14 residues. Germline V lookup: CDR1 SQVTM, CDR2 ANQGSEA. This chain's CDR3 is CSTFSGSSSYEQYF.

The chain recombines TRBV6-5 with TRBJ2-4; TCRdb's D call of TRBD2 is untestable without DNA. Looked up from germline, CDR1 is MNHEY and CDR2 is SVGAGI. The CDR3 is made up of 18 amino acids. This CDR3 is CASSYGGLAGEGKNIQYF.

CDR3 region: CASVQGASTDTQYF. The J gene is TRBJ2-3, the V gene TRBV7-9; TCRdb indicates TRBD1, and absent DNA this call remains unverified. This CDR3 is built from 14 residues. Germline-derived CDR1 and CDR2 are SEHNR and FQNEAQ (reference sequence).

V usage is TRBV4-3 and J usage is TRBJ1-5; TCRdb designates TRBD1, a call that cannot be tested without DNA. CDR3 length: 17 amino acids. Per germline, CDR1 LGHNA and CDR2 YSLEER. This CDR3 reads CASSQDRTGGPNQPQHF.

V gene TRBV12-3 or TRBV12-4 combines with J gene TRBJ1-4. The CDR3 is 17 residues long. Here the CDR3 reads CASSQNKRHSRQEKLFF.

The gene calls are TRBV28 and TRBJ2-7; the TRBD1 assignment by TCRdb is unverifiable without DNA. The CDR3 length is 14 residues. Germline values: CDR1 MDHEN, CDR2 SYDVKM. The CDR3 sequence is CASSPPHRIYEQYF.

The rearrangement uses TRBV25-1 and TRBJ2-3. The CDR3 loop spans 13 amino acids. Germline V lookup: CDR1 MGHDK, CDR2 SYGVNS. The CDR3 region is CASSFRSTGTQYF.

The chain links TRBV21-1 to TRBJ2-7; TCRdb names TRBD2, which stays unverified in the absence of DNA. TRBV21-1 is termed a pseudogene. The CDR3 spans 15 residues. Here the CDR3 reads CASSPPRTSGSEQYF.